What follows are 17 T cell receptor beta chains derived from one specimen sequenced in a study of cytomegalovirus exposure and HLA in healthy donors. The PCR was carried out with 60 Vbeta primers and 13 Jbeta primers. The repertoire was sequenced with immunoSEQ multiplex PCR; TCRdb's copy has only in-frame clones and lacks some. The repertoire holds about 110,000 clones, with just over 70% as singletons. The sample taken for sequencing was PBMCs. Receptors originate from a boy between 5 and 17 years old in good health and CMV-seronegative.

This clone was seen at least ten times. The chain employs TRBV2 and TRBJ2-1, with TRBD2 matching 8 bases. V trimming: 7 bases; J trimming: 9 bases; junction bases outside the gene matches: 5. Germline V gene lookup returns CDR1 SNHLY and CDR2 FYNNEI. The length of the CDR3 is 12 residues. CDR3 sequence reads: CASNDAGGEQFF. CDR3 nucleotide sequence: TGTGCCAGCAATGACGCGGGAGGTGAGCAGTTCTTC. Full variable domain (outside the CDR3, taken from reference TRBV2 and TRBJ2-1): EPEVTQTPSHQVTQMGQEVILRCVPISNHLYFYWYRQILGQKVEFLVSFYNNEISEKSEIFDDQFSVERPDGSNFTLKIRSTKLEDSAMYFCASNDAGGEQFFGPGTRLTVL.

The genes are TRBV28 and TRBJ2-7, with no clear D. CDR1 and CDR2 (germline): MDHEN, SYDVKM. The CDR3 extends over 13 amino acids. Trimming took off 6 bases at V and 4 bases at J, with 13 bases between the two ends. DNA of the CDR3: TGTGCCAGCAGCTTTGATAGCCTTTACGAGCAGTACTTC. Translated: CASSFDSLYEQYF.

V usage is TRBV30 and J usage is TRBJ1-1; 7 nucleotides align to TRBD1. CDR1 GTSNPN and CDR2 SVGIG come from the germline V gene (reference sequence). The junction had 3 bases not matched to a gene; V was cut back by 2 bases and J by 3 bases. The CDR3 has 13 amino acids. CDR3 DNA sequence: TGTGCCTGGAGTAGGGACAGCGACACTGAAGCTTTCTTT. The encoded protein is CAWSRDSDTEAFF. The full variable domain, rest sourced from reference TRBV30 and TRBJ1-1, is SQTIHQWPATLVQPVGSPLSLECTVEGTSNPNLYWYRQAAGRGLQLLFYSVGIGQISSEVPQNLSASRPQDRQFILSSKKLLLSDSGFYLCAWSRDSDTEAFFGQGTRLTVV.

The chain combines TRBV30 with TRBJ1-4; 9 bases map to TRBD1. The junction had 2 bases not matched to a gene; V was cut back by 0 bases and J by 6 bases. Germline V gene data show CDR1 as GTSNPN and CDR2 as SVGIG (reference sequence). The CDR3 is 14 amino acids. CDR3 protein: CAWSVGQGYEKLFF. CDR3 coding DNA: TGTGCCTGGAGTGTAGGACAGGGGTATGAAAAACTGTTTTTT.

The chain is built from TRBV14 and TRBJ2-1; 12 nucleotides match TRBD2. The V and J ends lost 8 bases and 2 bases, in that order; junction bases with no gene match: 16. Per germline, CDR1 SGHDN and CDR2 FVKESK. This CDR3 has 19 amino acids. CDR3 amino acids: CASDSGLAGSEYPYNEQFF. The CDR3 region has the DNA TGTGCCAGCGACTCCGGACTAGCGGGATCCGAATACCCCTACAATGAGCAGTTCTTC.

This rearrangement joins TRBV30 to TRBJ1-1, with 7 bases aligning to TRBD1. This CDR3 has 14 residues. Germline CDR1 and CDR2: GTSNPN and SVGIG (reference sequence). Germline trimming cut 2 bases from V and 1 base from J; bases unmatched to any gene: 4. In nucleotides, the CDR3 is TGTGCCTGGAGTAAGACAGGGTGGAACACTGAAGCTTTCTTT. This encodes CAWSKTGWNTEAFF.

The chain links TRBV13 to TRBJ1-5; 7 bases match TRBD1. This CDR3 has 15 residues. CDR1 and CDR2 (germline): PRHDT, FYEKMQ (reference sequence). V lost 3 bases and J lost 1; bases outside the gene matches: 3. The CDR3 loop reads CASSLTGRSNQPQHF. CDR3 coding DNA: TGTGCCAGCAGCTTGACAGGGCGAAGCAATCAGCCCCAGCATTTT.

V usage is TRBV29-1 and J usage is TRBJ2-1; 11 bases match TRBD1. V was pared by 6 bases and J by 7 bases, with 8 bases of the junction left unmatched. CDR3 length: 14 amino acids. The V gene's germline CDR1 is SQVTM and CDR2 ANQGSEA. This CDR3 is CSVVPGQGVNEQFF. DNA of the CDR3: TGCAGCGTCGTGCCGGGACAGGGGGTTAATGAGCAGTTCTTC.

The V and J genes are TRBV5-6 and TRBJ2-3; D may be TRBD2 (6 bases). This CDR3 is built from 15 residues. Germline assignment: CDR1 SGHDT and CDR2 YYEEEE. V was pared by 0 bases and J by 0 bases, with 8 bases between. The CDR3 spells CASSLGSGSTDTQYF. In DNA, the CDR3 is TGTGCCAGCAGCTTGGGTAGCGGAAGCACAGATACGCAGTATTTT.

The chain employs TRBV30 and TRBJ1-2; TRBD1 agrees at 8 bases. The CDR3 length is 14 residues. Unmatched junction bases numbered 9, after V lost 2 bases and J lost 7 bases. Germline V gives CDR1 GTSNPN, CDR2 SVGIG (reference sequence). CDR3 nucleotides: TGTGCCTGGAGTCCATCCCAGGGGGCAACTGGCTACACCTTC. It translates to CAWSPSQGATGYTF.

CDR3: CASSTTSGVTDTQYF. In nucleotides, the CDR3 is TGTGCCAGTAGTACGACTAGCGGGGTAACAGATACGCAGTATTTT. The chain recombines TRBV19 with TRBJ2-3; 11 positions match TRBD2. The CDR3 consists of 15 residues. Germline CDR1 is LNHDA and CDR2 is SQIVND (reference sequence). The V and J ends lost 4 bases and 3 bases, in that order; junction bases with no gene match: 3.

This clone showed up just once. The chain combines TRBV7-3 with TRBJ2-1; perhaps TRBD1 as D (6 bases). The V and J ends lost 5 bases and 8 bases respectively, with 16 bases between them. Germline V CDR1 and CDR2: SGHTA, FQGTGA. This CDR3 region has 14 residues. For the CDR3, the DNA is TGTGCCAGCAGCAAACAGGGTGTTGGGGATGAGCAGTTCTTC. Translating it yields CASSKQGVGDEQFF. Using reference TRBV7-3 and TRBJ2-1 for the parts outside the CDR3, the full variable domain is GAGVSQTPSNKVTEKGKYVELRCDPISGHTALYWYRQSLGQGPEFLIYFQGTGAADDSGLPNDRFFAVRPEGSVSTLKIQRTERGDSAVYLCASSKQGVGDEQFFGPGTRLTVL.

CDR3 amino acids: CASSQEPNLRVQYF. As DNA, the CDR3 is TGCGCCAGCAGCCAAGAACCGAATCTGAGGGTGCAGTACTTC. This chain joins TRBV4-1 and TRBJ2-7, with D perhaps matching TRBD2 (5 bases). V was trimmed by 0 bases and J by 9 bases, leaving 15 bases between them. Germline-derived CDR1 and CDR2 are MGHRA and YSYEKL. This CDR3 region has 14 residues.

The chain has TRBV19 and TRBJ2-7, with 7 bases that match TRBD1. With V trimmed by 1 base and J by 0 bases, 3 bases remained unmatched. This CDR3 is 15 amino acids long. Germline assignment: CDR1 LNHDA and CDR2 SQIVND (reference sequence). The CDR3 bases are TGTGCCAGTAGTATAGGGACAGGACCCTCCTACGAGCAGTACTTC. Encoded protein: CASSIGTGPSYEQYF.

The rearrangement joins TRBV12-5 to TRBJ2-1; 8 bases line up with TRBD2. Germline V gene lookup returns CDR1 LGHNT and CDR2 FRNRAP. CDR3 length equals 16 residues. V lost 5 bases and J lost 8; bases outside the gene matches: 14. The CDR3 bases are TGTGCTAGTGGTCCTCCTGAAGTAGCGGGAACTGATGAGCAGTTCTTC. Protein product: CASGPPEVAGTDEQFF.

The chain has TRBV11-2 and TRBJ1-5; 7 bases line up with TRBD1. Germline CDR1 SGHAT, CDR2 FQNNGV. CDR3 size: 15 residues. The V segment lost 2 bases and the J segment 0 bases; nucleotides outside the gene matches: 1. The chain's CDR3 is CASSLRQGSNQPQHF. The CDR3 DNA reads as TGTGCCAGCAGCTTACGACAGGGTAGCAATCAGCCCCAGCATTTT. The full variable domain, completed using reference TRBV11-2 and TRBJ1-5, is EAGVAQSPRYKIIEKRQSVAFWCNPISGHATLYWYQQILGQGPKLLIQFQNNGVVDDSQLPKDRFSAERLKGVDSTLKIQPAKLEDSAVYLCASSLRQGSNQPQHFGDGTRLSIL.

This clone was observed a single time. The V gene is TRBV28, the J gene TRBJ2-2; a weak D match, TRBD1 (6 bases). Germline CDR1 and CDR2: MDHEN and SYDVKM. This CDR3 has 17 residues. Trimming removed 7 bases at V and 0 bases at J, with 18 bases between. Here the CDR3 reads CASTALPGTTNTGELFF. CDR3 nucleotide sequence: TGTGCCAGCACAGCCCTACCCGGGACAACGAACACCGGGGAGCTGTTTTTT.